This T cell receptor (beta chain) came from a study of early T cells in non-severe SARS-CoV-2 infection. Study summary: Sequenced bulk RNA came from whole blood that was unsorted, and chains were unpaired.

Using its own MiXCR run on the 5' RACE reads, TCRdb lists one record per CDR3 protein. Of more than 80,000 distinct CDR3 sequences listed, over 13% are singletons. This clonotype turned up a few times. The sequenced sample consisted of whole blood. This clonotype was sampled from an adult who was a healthcare worker with PCR-confirmed SARS-CoV-2 infection or an uninfected control (not recorded which).

DNA for the CDR3: TGTGCCAGCAGCTACTCACCCGCGAGCACTGAAGCTTTCTTT. Protein sequence: CASSYSPASTEAFF. The chain employs TRBV5-6 and TRBJ1-1; D gene unclear. The CDR3 is made up of 14 amino acids. The V end lost 3 bases, the J end lost 4 bases, and 13 bases lay between the germline ends. Germline loops: CDR1 SGHDT, CDR2 YYEEEE.